This T cell receptor (beta chain) was identified during a study of cytomegalovirus exposure and HLA in healthy donors. Study overall: HLA-typed donors were the source of some 85 million unique TCRs, which an early data release held.

Germline CDR1 is SGHRS and CDR2 is YFSETQ. Trimming removed 0 bases from V and 3 bases from J; junction bases left unmatched: 8. The CDR3 sequence is 17 residues long. Whole-study findings and limits: Reported findings show TCR beta sequences accurately forecast HLA-A and HLA-B alleles in most subjects. Most TCR sequences were seen very rarely across donors, but some public TCRs occurred in many.

PCR was performed using 60 Vbeta and 13 Jbeta primers. Some clones are missing from TCRdb's copy, which holds only in-frame ones; the method was immunoSEQ multiplex PCR. This sample carries some 40,000 clones, 45% to 55% of them seen once, and the ten largest clones take 6.2%. This clone was seen a few times. Its antigen is still unknown. Everyone who donated was a healthy bone marrow donor. The V gene is TRBV5-1, the J gene TRBJ2-1, with 8 bases lining up with TRBD1. This sequence originates from a woman between 35 and 50 years old in good health and CMV-seropositive. The sequenced material came from PBMCs. This CDR3 reads CASSLEGRTGFYNEQFF. The CDR3 DNA is TGCGCCAGCAGCTTGGAGGGTCGGACAGGGTTCTACAATGAGCAGTTCTTC.